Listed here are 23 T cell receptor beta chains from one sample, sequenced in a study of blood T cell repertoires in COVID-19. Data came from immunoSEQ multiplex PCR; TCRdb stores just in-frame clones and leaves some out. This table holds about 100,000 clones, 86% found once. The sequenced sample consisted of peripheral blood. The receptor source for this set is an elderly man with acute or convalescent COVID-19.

The CDR3 region is CASSLGGANEKLFF. The CDR3 bases are TGTGCCAGCAGCTTGGGGGGGGCTAATGAAAAACTGTTTTTT. The chain combines TRBV7-2 with TRBJ1-4; a weak D match, TRBD1 (5 bases). Germline V CDR1 and CDR2: SGHTA, FQGNSA. V lost 3 bases and J lost 3, with 8 bases in between. This CDR3 contains 14 residues. Full variable domain (remainder filled in from reference TRBV7-2 and TRBJ1-4): GAGVSQSPSNKVTEKGKDVELRCDPISGHTALYWYRQSLGQGLEFLIYFQGNSAPDKSGLPSDRFSAERTGGSVSTLTIQRTQQEDSAVYLCASSLGGANEKLFFGSGTQLSVL.

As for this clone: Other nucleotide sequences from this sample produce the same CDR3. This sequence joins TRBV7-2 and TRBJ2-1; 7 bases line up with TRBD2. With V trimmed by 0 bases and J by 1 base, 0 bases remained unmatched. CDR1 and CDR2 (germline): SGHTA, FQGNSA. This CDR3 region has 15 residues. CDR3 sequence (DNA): TGTGCCAGCAGCTTAGCGCGGGGGTCCTACAATGAGCAGTTCTTC. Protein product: CASSLARGSYNEQFF.

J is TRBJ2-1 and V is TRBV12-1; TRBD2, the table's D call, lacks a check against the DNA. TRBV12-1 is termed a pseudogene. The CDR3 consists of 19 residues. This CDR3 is CASSCSFNSGIRFYNEQFF. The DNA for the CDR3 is TGTGCCAGCAGCTGTTCTTTTAATAGCGGGATCCGCTTTTACAATGAGCAGTTCTTC.

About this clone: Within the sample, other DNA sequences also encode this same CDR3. The DNA of the CDR3 is TGTGCCAGCTCGACAGGGAGTAATGAAAAACTGTTTTTT. Translated, it gives CASSTGSNEKLFF. The rearrangement uses TRBV19 and TRBJ1-4; 7 positions match TRBD1. Germline lookup yields CDR1 LNHDA and CDR2 SQIVND (reference sequence). V trimming: 9 bases; J trimming: 4 bases; junction bases outside the gene matches: 5. The CDR3 contains 13 residues.

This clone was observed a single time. Here the CDR3 DNA reads TGCGCCAGCAGCCATGGACTAGCCCGGAATGAGCAGTTCTTC. Translated, it gives CASSHGLARNEQFF. V and J are TRBV5-1 and TRBJ2-1; 8 bases are shared with TRBD2. The J segment lost 7 bases and the V segment lost 4 bases, leaving 7 bases of the junction unmatched. The germline V gene has CDR1 SGHRS and CDR2 YFSETQ. This CDR3 is built from 14 residues.

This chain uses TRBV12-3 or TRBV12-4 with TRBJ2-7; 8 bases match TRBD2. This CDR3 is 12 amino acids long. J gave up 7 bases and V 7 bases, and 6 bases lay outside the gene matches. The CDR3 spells CASTSGGTEQYF. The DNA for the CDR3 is TGTGCCAGCACTTCGGGGGGGACAGAGCAGTACTTC.

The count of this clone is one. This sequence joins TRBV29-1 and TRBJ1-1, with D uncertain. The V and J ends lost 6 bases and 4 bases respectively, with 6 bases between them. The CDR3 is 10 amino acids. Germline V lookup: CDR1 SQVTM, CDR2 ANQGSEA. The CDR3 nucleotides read TGCAGCGTGGCCCCCACTGAAGCTTTCTTT. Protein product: CSVAPTEAFF.

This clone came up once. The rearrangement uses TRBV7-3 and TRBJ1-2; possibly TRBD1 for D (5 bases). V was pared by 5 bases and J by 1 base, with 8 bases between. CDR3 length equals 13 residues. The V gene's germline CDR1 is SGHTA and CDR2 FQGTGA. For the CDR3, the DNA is TGTGCCAGCAGCCCGGACAATAACTATGGCTACACCTTC. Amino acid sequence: CASSPDNNYGYTF.

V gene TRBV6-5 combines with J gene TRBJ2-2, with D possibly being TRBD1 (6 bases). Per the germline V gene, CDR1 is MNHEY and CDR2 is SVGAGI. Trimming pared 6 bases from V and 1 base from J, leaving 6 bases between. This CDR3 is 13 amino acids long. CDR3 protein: CASRGGNTGELFF. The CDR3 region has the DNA TGTGCCAGCAGAGGGGGGAACACCGGGGAGCTGTTTTTT.

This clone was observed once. CDR3 sequence (DNA): TGTGCCAGTAGGAACAGGGGTGAAACTGAAGCTTTCTTT. As protein: CASRNRGETEAFF. The chain has TRBV19 and TRBJ1-1; 7 bases fit TRBD1. Germline V lookup: CDR1 LNHDA, CDR2 SQIVND (reference sequence). CDR3 length: 13 residues. V lost 6 bases to trimming and J lost 5 bases; unmatched junction nucleotides: 6.

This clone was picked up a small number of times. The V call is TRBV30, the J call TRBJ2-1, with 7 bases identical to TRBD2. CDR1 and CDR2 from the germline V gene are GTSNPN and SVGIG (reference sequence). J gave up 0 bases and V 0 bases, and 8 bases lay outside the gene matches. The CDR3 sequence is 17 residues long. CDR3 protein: CAWSVGTGRSSYNEQFF. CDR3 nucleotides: TGTGCCTGGAGTGTAGGGACCGGGAGGAGCTCCTACAATGAGCAGTTCTTC.

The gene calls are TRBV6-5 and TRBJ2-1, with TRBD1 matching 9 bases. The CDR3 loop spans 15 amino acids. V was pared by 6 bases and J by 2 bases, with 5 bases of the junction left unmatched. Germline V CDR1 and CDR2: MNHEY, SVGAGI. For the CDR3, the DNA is TGTGCCAGCAGAAAGGGACAGGGACCCTACAATGAGCAGTTCTTC. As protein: CASRKGQGPYNEQFF.

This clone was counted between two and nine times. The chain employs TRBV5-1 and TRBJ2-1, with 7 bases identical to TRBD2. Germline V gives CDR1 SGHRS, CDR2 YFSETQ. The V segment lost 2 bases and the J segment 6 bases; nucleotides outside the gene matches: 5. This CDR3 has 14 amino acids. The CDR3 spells CASSFLAVSNEQFF. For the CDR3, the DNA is TGCGCCAGCAGCTTTCTAGCGGTCAGCAATGAGCAGTTCTTC.

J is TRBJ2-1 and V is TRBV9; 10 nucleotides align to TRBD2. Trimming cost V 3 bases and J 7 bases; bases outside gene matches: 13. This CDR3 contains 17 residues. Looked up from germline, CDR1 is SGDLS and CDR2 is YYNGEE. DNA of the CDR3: TGTGCCAGCAGCGCAGCTTTGGGAGCGGGAGGGCGGAATGAGCAGTTCTTC. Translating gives CASSAALGAGGRNEQFF.

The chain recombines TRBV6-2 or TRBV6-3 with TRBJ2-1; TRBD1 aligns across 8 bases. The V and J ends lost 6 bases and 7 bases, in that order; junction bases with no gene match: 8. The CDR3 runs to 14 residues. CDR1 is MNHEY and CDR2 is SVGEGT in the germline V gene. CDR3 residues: CASSHPQGANEQFF. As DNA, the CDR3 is TGTGCCAGCAGCCACCCCCAGGGGGCGAATGAGCAGTTCTTC.

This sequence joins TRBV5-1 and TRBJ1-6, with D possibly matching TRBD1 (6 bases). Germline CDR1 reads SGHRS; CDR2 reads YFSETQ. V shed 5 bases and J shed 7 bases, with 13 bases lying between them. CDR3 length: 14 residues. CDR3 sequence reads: CASRDSGTNSPLHF. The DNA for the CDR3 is TGCGCCAGCAGGGACAGTGGGACCAATTCACCCCTCCACTTT.

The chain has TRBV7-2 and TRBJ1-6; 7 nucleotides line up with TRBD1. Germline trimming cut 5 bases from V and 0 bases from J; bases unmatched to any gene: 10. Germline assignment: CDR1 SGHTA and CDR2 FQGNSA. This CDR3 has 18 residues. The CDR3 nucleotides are TGTGCCAGCAGCCCCCTGGGACAGAAGAGCTCCTATAATTCACCCCTCCACTTT. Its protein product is CASSPLGQKSSYNSPLHF.

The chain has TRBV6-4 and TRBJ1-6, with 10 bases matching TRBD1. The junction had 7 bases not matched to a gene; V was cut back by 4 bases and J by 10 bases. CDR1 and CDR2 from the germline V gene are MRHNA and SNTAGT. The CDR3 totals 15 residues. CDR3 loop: CASSVKTGGKSPLHF. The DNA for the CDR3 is TGTGCCAGCAGTGTCAAGACAGGGGGCAAATCACCCCTCCACTTT.

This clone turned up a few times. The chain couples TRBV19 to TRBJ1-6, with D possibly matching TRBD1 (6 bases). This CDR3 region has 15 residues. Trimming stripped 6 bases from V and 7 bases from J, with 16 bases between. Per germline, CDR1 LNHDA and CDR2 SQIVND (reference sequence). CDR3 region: CASSTGTKKNSPLHF. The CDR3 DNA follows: TGTGCCAGTAGCACCGGGACAAAAAAAAATTCACCCCTCCACTTT.

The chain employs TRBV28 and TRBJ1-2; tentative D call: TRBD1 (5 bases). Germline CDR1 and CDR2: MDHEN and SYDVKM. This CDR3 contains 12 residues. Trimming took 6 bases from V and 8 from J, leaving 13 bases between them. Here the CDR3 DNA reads TGTGCCAGCAGCCGGACATCTGGGGGCTACACCTTC. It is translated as CASSRTSGGYTF.

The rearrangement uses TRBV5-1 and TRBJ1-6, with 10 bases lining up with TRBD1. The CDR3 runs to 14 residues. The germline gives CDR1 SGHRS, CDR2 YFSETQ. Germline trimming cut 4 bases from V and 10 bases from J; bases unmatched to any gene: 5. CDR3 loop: CASSPGTGVSPLHF. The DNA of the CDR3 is TGCGCCAGCAGCCCGGGGACAGGGGTATCACCCCTCCACTTT.

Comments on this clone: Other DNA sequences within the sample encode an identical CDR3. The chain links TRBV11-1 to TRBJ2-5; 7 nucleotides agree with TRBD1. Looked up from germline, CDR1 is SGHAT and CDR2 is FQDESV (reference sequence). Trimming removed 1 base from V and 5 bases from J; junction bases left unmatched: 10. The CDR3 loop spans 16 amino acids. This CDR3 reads CASSLVSRGHGETQYF. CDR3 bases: TGTGCCAGCAGCTTAGTGTCTAGGGGGCATGGGGAGACCCAGTACTTC.

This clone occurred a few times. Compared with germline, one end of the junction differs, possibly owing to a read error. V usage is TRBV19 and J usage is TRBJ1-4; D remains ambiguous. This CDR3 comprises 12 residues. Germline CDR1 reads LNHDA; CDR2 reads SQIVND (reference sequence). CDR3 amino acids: CASSRTSEKLFF. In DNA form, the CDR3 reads TGTGCCAGTAGCAGGACTAGTGAAAAACTGTTTTTT. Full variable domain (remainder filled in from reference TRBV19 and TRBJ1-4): DGGITQSPKYLFRKEGQNVTLSCEQNLNHDAMYWYRQDPGQGLRLIYYSQIVNDFQKGDIAEGYSVSREKKESFPLTVTSAQKNPTAFYLCASSRTSEKLFFGSGTQLSVL.